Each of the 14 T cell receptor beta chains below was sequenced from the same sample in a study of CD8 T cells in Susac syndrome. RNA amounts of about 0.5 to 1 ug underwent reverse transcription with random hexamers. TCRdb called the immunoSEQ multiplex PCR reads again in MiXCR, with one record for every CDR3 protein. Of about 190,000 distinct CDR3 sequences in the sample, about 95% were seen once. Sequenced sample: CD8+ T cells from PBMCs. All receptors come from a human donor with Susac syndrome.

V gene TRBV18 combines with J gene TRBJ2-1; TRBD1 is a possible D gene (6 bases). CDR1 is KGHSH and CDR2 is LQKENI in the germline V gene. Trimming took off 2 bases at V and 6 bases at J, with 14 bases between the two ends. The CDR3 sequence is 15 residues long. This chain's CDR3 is CASSPDRTNPNEQFF. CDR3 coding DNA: TGTGCCAGCTCACCAGACAGGACGAATCCCAATGAGCAGTTCTTC.

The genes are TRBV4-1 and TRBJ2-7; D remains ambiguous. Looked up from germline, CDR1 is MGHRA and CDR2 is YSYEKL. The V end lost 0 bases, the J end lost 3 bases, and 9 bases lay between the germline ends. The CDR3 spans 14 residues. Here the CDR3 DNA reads TGCGCCAGCAGCCAAGAATGGGGATTCTACGAGCAGTACTTC. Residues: CASSQEWGFYEQYF.

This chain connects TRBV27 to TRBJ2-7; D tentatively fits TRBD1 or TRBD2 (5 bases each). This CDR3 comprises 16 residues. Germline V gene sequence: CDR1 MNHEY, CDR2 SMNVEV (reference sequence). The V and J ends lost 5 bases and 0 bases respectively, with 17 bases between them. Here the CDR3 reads CASSGLDGTNSYEQYF. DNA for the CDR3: TGTGCCAGCAGTGGCCTTGACGGGACCAACTCCTACGAGCAGTACTTC.

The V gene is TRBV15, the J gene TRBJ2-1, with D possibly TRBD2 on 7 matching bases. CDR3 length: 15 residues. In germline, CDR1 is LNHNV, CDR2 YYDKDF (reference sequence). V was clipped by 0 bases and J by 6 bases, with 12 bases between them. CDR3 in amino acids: CATSRDRAGANEQFF. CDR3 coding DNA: TGTGCCACCAGCAGAGATCGTGCGGGGGCCAATGAGCAGTTCTTC.

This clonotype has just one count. CDR3 sequence: CRPSGGDTDTQYF. The CDR3 coding sequence is TGCAGACCTAGCGGGGGAGACACAGATACGCAGTATTTT. The genes are TRBV20-1 and TRBJ2-3; 10 bases match TRBD2. Germline CDR1 DFQATT, CDR2 SNEGSKA (reference sequence). The CDR3 is 13 residues long.

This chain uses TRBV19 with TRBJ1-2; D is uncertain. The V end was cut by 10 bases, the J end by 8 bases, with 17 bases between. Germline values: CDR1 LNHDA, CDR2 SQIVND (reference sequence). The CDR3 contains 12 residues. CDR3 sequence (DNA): TGTGCCACCCGAGGACTTCGGGAAGGCTACACCTTC. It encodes CATRGLREGYTF. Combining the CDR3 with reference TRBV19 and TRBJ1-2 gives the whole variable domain DGGITQSPKYLFRKEGQNVTLSCEQNLNHDAMYWYRQDPGQGLRLIYYSQIVNDFQKGDIAEGYSVSREKKESFPLTVTSAQKNPTAFYLCATRGLREGYTFGSGTRLTVV.

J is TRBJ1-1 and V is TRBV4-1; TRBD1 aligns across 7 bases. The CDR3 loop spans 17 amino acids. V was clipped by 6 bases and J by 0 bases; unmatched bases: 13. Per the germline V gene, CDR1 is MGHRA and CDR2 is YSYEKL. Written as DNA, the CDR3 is TGCGCCAGCAGACGCACCCGGGACAGCCAAATGAACACTGAAGCTTTCTTT. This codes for CASRRTRDSQMNTEAFF.

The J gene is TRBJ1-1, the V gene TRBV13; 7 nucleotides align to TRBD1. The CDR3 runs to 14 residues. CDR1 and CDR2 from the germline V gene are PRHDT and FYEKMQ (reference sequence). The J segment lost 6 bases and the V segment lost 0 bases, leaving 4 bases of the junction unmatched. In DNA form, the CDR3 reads TGTGCCAGCAGCTTAGGAGACAGGGATGCTGAAGCTTTCTTT. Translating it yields CASSLGDRDAEAFF.

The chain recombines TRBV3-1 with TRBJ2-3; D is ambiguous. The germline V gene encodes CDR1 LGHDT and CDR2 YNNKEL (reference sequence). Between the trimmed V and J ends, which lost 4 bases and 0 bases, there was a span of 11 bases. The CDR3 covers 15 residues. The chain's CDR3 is CASSPRMGSTDTQYF. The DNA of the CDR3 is TGTGCCAGCAGCCCCCGGATGGGAAGCACAGATACGCAGTATTTT.

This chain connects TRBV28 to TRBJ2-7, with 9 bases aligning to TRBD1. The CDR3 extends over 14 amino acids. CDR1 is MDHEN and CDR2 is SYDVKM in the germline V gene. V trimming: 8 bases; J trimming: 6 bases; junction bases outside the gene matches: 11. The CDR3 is CASSPSGTGTEQYF. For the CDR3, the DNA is TGTGCCAGCTCCCCATCCGGGACAGGGACCGAGCAGTACTTC.

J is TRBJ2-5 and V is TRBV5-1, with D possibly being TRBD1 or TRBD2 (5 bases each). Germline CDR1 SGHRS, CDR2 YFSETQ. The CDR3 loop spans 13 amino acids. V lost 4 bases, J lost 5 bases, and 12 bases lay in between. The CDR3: CASSGGRAETQYF. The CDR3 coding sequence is TGCGCCAGCAGCGGGGGAAGGGCGGAGACCCAGTACTTC.

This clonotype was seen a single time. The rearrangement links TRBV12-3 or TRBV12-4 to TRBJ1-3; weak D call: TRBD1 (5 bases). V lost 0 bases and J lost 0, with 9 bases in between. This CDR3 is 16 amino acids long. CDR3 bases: TGTGCCAGCAGTTTAGCTACAGGCTACTCTGGAAACACCATATATTTT. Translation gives CASSLATGYSGNTIYF.

The CDR3 loop reads CSAMTGVAYEQYF. The CDR3 nucleotides are TGCAGCGCTATGACAGGGGTCGCCTACGAGCAGTACTTC. The chain employs TRBV29-1 and TRBJ2-7; 8 bases match TRBD1. From germline, CDR1 is SQVTM and CDR2 ANQGSEA. J gave up 2 bases and V 7 bases, and 7 bases lay outside the gene matches. The CDR3 contains 13 residues.

In DNA, the CDR3 is TGTGCCAGCACGGCGTCGGTCCCCTCAAACATTCAGTACTTC. This gives the protein CASTASVPSNIQYF. The V gene is TRBV6-6, the J gene TRBJ2-4; D unresolved. CDR3 length equals 14 residues. CDR1 MNHNY and CDR2 SVGAGI come from the germline V gene (reference sequence). V lost 7 bases and J lost 6, with 16 bases in between.